Below are 9 T cell receptor beta chains sequenced from a single sample in a study of a mutant IDH1 vaccine in newly diagnosed glioma. Time point described: week 5, during vaccination. Each vaccine dose was 300 ug of mutant IDH1 20-mer peptide, with topical imiquimod. Assay: immunoSEQ multiplex PCR; the TCRdb copy retains only in-frame clones and omits some. The sample holds tens of thousands of clones; 80% to 90% are singletons and the top ten take around 1.5%. Their antigens remain unidentified. The sample was PBMCs, taken from a glioma patient whose treatment included an IDH1 peptide vaccine. The receptors stem from a man in his forties with glioma.

The V call is TRBV6-1, the J call TRBJ1-1; D is ambiguous. The V and J ends lost 5 bases and 5 bases respectively, with 9 bases between them. Germline V lookup: CDR1 MNHNS, CDR2 SASEGT. This CDR3 is 12 amino acids long. CDR3 region: CASSRLRTEAFF. DNA of the CDR3: TGTGCCAGCAGTAGGCTGAGGACTGAAGCTTTCTTT.

This clone was picked up one time. The rearrangement joins TRBV5-5 to TRBJ1-1; no clear D gene. Germline CDR1 SGHKS, CDR2 YYEKEE (reference sequence). The CDR3 sequence is 14 residues long. With 2 bases removed from V and 1 base from J, the gap between germline ends came to 9 bases. CDR3 DNA: TGTGCCAGCAGCTTCTTATACGAGAACACTGAAGCTTTCTTT. Protein product: CASSFLYENTEAFF.

CDR3 DNA sequence: TGTGCCAGCAGTACACAGGGCTTTGGCTACGAGCAGTACTTC. This encodes CASSTQGFGYEQYF. The rearrangement joins TRBV28 to TRBJ2-7, with D perhaps matching TRBD1 (6 bases). CDR3 size: 14 residues. Germline CDR1 and CDR2: MDHEN and SYDVKM. Trimming cost V 5 bases and J 3 bases, with 14 bases left between them. Full variable domain (outside the CDR3, taken from reference TRBV28 and TRBJ2-7): DVKVTQSSRYLVKRTGEKVFLECVQDMDHENMFWYRQDPGLGLRLIYFSYDVKMKEKGDIPEGYSVSREKKERFSLILESASTNQTSMYLCASSTQGFGYEQYFGPGTRLTVT.

This clone was seen a handful of times. This chain uses TRBV7-9 with TRBJ1-1, with unresolved D. Trimming stripped 4 bases from V and 1 base from J, with 10 bases between. The CDR3 is made up of 14 amino acids. Germline loops: CDR1 SEHNR, CDR2 FQNEAQ (reference sequence). As DNA, the CDR3 is TGTGCCAGCAGCTCACCTCAGGAGAACACTGAAGCTTTCTTT. Protein sequence: CASSSPQENTEAFF.

The chain has TRBV27 and TRBJ1-5, with 9 bases matching TRBD1. Germline V gene lookup returns CDR1 MNHEY and CDR2 SMNVEV (reference sequence). V trimming: 6 bases; J trimming: 0 bases; junction bases outside the gene matches: 6. The CDR3 covers 16 residues. The CDR3 sequence: CASRPGQGHSNQPQHF. CDR3 coding DNA: TGTGCCAGCAGACCGGGACAGGGCCATAGCAATCAGCCCCAGCATTTT.

This chain uses TRBV7-9 with TRBJ1-1; tentative D call: TRBD1 (5 bases). CDR1 is SEHNR and CDR2 is FQNEAQ in the germline V gene (reference sequence). Trimming took 6 bases from V and 5 from J, leaving 16 bases between them. The CDR3 covers 14 residues. The CDR3 DNA follows: TGTGCCAGCAGGGTGTCGGGACCTAGGACTGAAGCTTTCTTT. The encoded protein is CASRVSGPRTEAFF.

The chain uses TRBV5-1 and TRBJ2-7, with a possible D match to TRBD1 (6 bases). From germline, CDR1 is SGHRS and CDR2 YFSETQ. The CDR3 totals 14 residues. V was clipped by 0 bases and J by 5 bases, with 12 bases between them. For the CDR3, the DNA is TGCGCCAGCAGCTTGGTTCAGGGGCTGCACGAGCAGTACTTC. Its protein is CASSLVQGLHEQYF.

The chain couples TRBV13 to TRBJ1-1; 7 bases agree with TRBD1. The CDR3 runs to 12 residues. V lost 3 bases and J lost 6; bases outside the gene matches: 1. The germline V gene encodes CDR1 PRHDT and CDR2 FYEKMQ (reference sequence). The CDR3 DNA reads TGTGCCAGCAGCTTGAGGGGGCCTGAAGCTTTCTTT. Protein product: CASSLRGPEAFF.

This chain uses TRBV4-1 with TRBJ2-5; 7 nucleotides align to TRBD1. CDR1 MGHRA and CDR2 YSYEKL come from the germline V gene. V was pared by 1 base and J by 6 bases, with 11 bases of the junction left unmatched. The length of the CDR3 is 16 residues. The CDR3 sequence: CASSQVSGAGGKTQYF. The CDR3 nucleotides read TGCGCCAGCAGCCAAGTCTCTGGGGCAGGGGGAAAGACCCAGTACTTC.